The present TCR beta chain was sequenced within a study of tumor-infiltrating lymphocytes in primary liver carcinoma. TCR beta cDNA was made from approximately 540 ng total RNA with a constant-region primer. The TCR beta library was amplified through three nested multiplex PCR rounds in a modified ARM-PCR procedure. The first two PCR rounds used TRBV1-TRBV30 forward primers with a C-beta reverse primer, 9 to 11 cycles each. TCRdb independently ran MiXCR on the multiplex PCR reads; one entry per CDR3 protein. Of about 35,000 distinct CDR3 sequences listed, approximately 73% are singletons. Scientists recovered RNA and DNA together from around 20-30 mg of unsorted bulk tissue. V dropped 5 bases and J dropped 7; count of bases not matched to a gene: 15. There are 16 residues in the CDR3. Germline-derived CDR1 and CDR2 are SGHNT and YENEEA.

Sequenced input: liver tumor tissue from sampling region 4. Subset specified: tumor region T4, right-lateral pole. The V and J genes are TRBV11-3 and TRBJ2-3; TRBD2 matches 7 bases. This TCR was recovered from a man aged 40-49 years with primary liver carcinoma and hepatitis B virus infection. DNA of the CDR3: TGTGCCAGCAGCGGTAGCCCGGTGGGAGGGGTGTATACGCAGTATTTT. Its translation: CASSGSPVGGVYTQYF.